The next 7 T cell receptor beta chains were all read from a single sample in a study of cytomegalovirus exposure and HLA in healthy donors. PCR amplification relied on 60 Vbeta primers (plus 13 Jbeta primers). Here immunoSEQ multiplex PCR was the method, and the copy in TCRdb shows in-frame clones only, minus some. The data hold about 130,000 clones, with more than 80% observed a single time. The sample comprised PBMCs. All receptors derive from a man aged 30 to 45 in good health and CMV-seronegative.

The V gene is TRBV7-9, the J gene TRBJ2-3; TRBD1 agrees at 7 bases. This CDR3 comprises 14 residues. Looked up from germline, CDR1 is SEHNR and CDR2 is FQNEAQ (reference sequence). V lost 5 bases to trimming and J lost 1 base; unmatched junction nucleotides: 3. As DNA, the CDR3 is TGTGCCAGCAGCAAAGGGGGCGGCACAGATACGCAGTATTTT. It codes for CASSKGGGTDTQYF.

V is TRBV27 and J is TRBJ1-5; 7 bases are a match to TRBD1. The germline V gene encodes CDR1 MNHEY and CDR2 SMNVEV (reference sequence). Germline trimming cut 5 bases from V and 3 bases from J; bases unmatched to any gene: 10. The CDR3 consists of 16 residues. The CDR3 spells CASSTRTTGNNQPQHF. As DNA, the CDR3 is TGTGCCAGCAGTACAAGAACGACAGGGAACAATCAGCCCCAGCATTTT.

The V call is TRBV5-4, the J call TRBJ2-7; TRBD2 matches 12 bases. This CDR3 spans 14 amino acids. Trimming at V came to 4 bases and at J to 4 bases, leaving 3 bases not matched to a gene. CDR1 and CDR2 (germline): SGHNT, YYREEE (reference sequence). The CDR3 reads CASSTGLAGYEQYF. CDR3 nucleotides: TGTGCCAGCAGCACAGGACTAGCGGGATACGAGCAGTACTTC.

The V gene is TRBV4-1, the J gene TRBJ2-1; TRBD2 matches 9 bases. CDR3 length: 16 amino acids. Looked up from germline, CDR1 is MGHRA and CDR2 is YSYEKL. V lost 4 bases, J lost 6 bases, and 10 bases stayed unmatched. As DNA, the CDR3 is TGCGCCAGCAGCCCCGCTGTAGCGGGAGAGGGCAATGAGCAGTTCTTC. Protein: CASSPAVAGEGNEQFF.

This clone was seen just once. The DNA of the CDR3 is TGTGCCAGCAGCGCCACCGGGACAGGGTGGAATGAGCAGTTCTTC. Translation: CASSATGTGWNEQFF. The chain links TRBV9 to TRBJ2-1, with 9 bases identical to TRBD1. Germline CDR1 is SGDLS and CDR2 is YYNGEE. This CDR3 has 15 amino acids. With V trimmed by 3 bases and J by 7 bases, 8 bases remained unmatched.

This chain connects TRBV5-6 to TRBJ2-5; 10 bases align to TRBD1. From germline, CDR1 is SGHDT and CDR2 YYEEEE. The CDR3 extends over 16 amino acids. J gave up 5 bases and V 5 bases, and 12 bases lay outside the gene matches. CDR3 nucleotide sequence: TGTGCCAGCAGGCTTCGGACAGGGGGAGATGGGGAGACCCAGTACTTC. It yields the protein CASRLRTGGDGETQYF.

This clone was seen only once. This chain uses TRBV5-6 with TRBJ2-7, with 8 bases lining up with TRBD2. J gave up 2 bases and V 2 bases, and 6 bases lay outside the gene matches. This CDR3 comprises 15 residues. Germline V gene lookup returns CDR1 SGHDT and CDR2 YYEEEE. CDR3 in amino acids: CASSLIAGNPYEQYF. CDR3 DNA sequence: TGTGCCAGCAGCTTAATAGCGGGGAACCCCTACGAGCAGTACTTC. The variable domain in full, completed from reference TRBV5-6 and TRBJ2-7, reads DAGVTQSPTHLIKTRGQQVTLRCSPKSGHDTVSWYQQALGQGPQFIFQYYEEEERQRGNFPDRFSGHQFPNYSSELNVNALLLGDSALYLCASSLIAGNPYEQYFGPGTRLTVT.